This TCR beta chain was identified in a study of cytomegalovirus exposure and HLA in healthy donors. In the study overall: Tens of millions of unique TCRs from HLA-typed donors were held in an early data release. General study results and limits: Evidence from a later analysis indicated that most CMV-associated TCR beta chains looked HLA-restricted.

The CDR3 runs to 12 residues. Germline-derived CDR1 and CDR2 are SGHVS and FNYEAQ. The V end was cut by 6 bases, the J end by 6 bases, with 12 bases between. This clone occurred once. The antigen remains undetermined. This PCR relied on a set of 60 Vbeta primers and 13 Jbeta primers. The method was immunoSEQ multiplex PCR; TCRdb's version includes in-frame clones alone and lacks a portion of them. This repertoire shows roughly 150,000 clones, around 78% found once; its top ten account for approximately 1.5%. This chain uses TRBV7-6 with TRBJ2-7; D not resolved. Sample: PBMCs. This receptor was identified in a man aged 35 to 55 in good health and CMV-seronegative. In DNA, the CDR3 is TGTGCCAGCAGTTCAGAGGATTCCGAGCAGTACGTC. Its protein is CASSSEDSEQYV.